This TCR beta chain was sequenced during a study of T cell responses to AZD1222 COVID-19 vaccine. This table comes from immunoSEQ multiplex PCR, and its TCRdb copy is limited to in-frame clones, with some not included. This sample carries 150,000 to 200,000 clones, about 87% of them seen once, and the ten largest clones take 5% to 7.5%. V shed 7 bases, J shed 0 bases, and the junction held 8 bases outside the gene matches. The CDR3 sequence is 15 residues long. Looked up from germline, CDR1 is MNHEY and CDR2 is SVGAGI. The chain uses TRBV6-5 and TRBJ1-2; 7 bases align to TRBD1. Sequences were derived from peripheral blood, sampled on day 0 of AZD1222 vaccination. The TCR originated in an adult in good health. Here the CDR3 reads CASKLGTDTNYGYTF. The CDR3 region has the DNA TGTGCCAGCAAGCTGGGGACAGATACTAACTATGGCTACACCTTC.